These 22 T cell receptor beta chains were all obtained from the same sample, sequenced in a study of cytomegalovirus exposure and HLA in healthy donors. PCR used 60 Vbeta primers and 13 Jbeta primers. The method was immunoSEQ multiplex PCR; TCRdb's version includes in-frame clones alone and lacks a portion of them. The table lists fewer than 150,000 clones, approximately 80% of them singletons. Sequenced material: PBMCs. These receptors all come from a man in his fifties in good health and CMV-seropositive.

The chain joins TRBV15 to TRBJ2-5, with 10 bases fitting TRBD2. V shed 0 bases, J shed 0 bases, and the junction held 4 bases outside the gene matches. CDR1 LNHNV and CDR2 YYDKDF come from the germline V gene (reference sequence). The length of the CDR3 is 17 residues. In nucleotides, the CDR3 is TGTGCCACCAGCAGAGAACTAGCGGGGAGGTACCAAGAGACCCAGTACTTC. It specifies CATSRELAGRYQETQYF.

In DNA form, the CDR3 reads TGTGCCAGCACACCTGTCGGGGGGCGTAACACTGAAGCTTTCTTT. This gives the protein CASTPVGGRNTEAFF. V is TRBV6-1 and J is TRBJ1-1, with D maybe TRBD1 (6 bases). Per germline, CDR1 MNHNS and CDR2 SASEGT. The CDR3 is 15 amino acids. With 7 bases removed from V and 2 bases from J, the gap between germline ends came to 17 bases.

The sample holds one count of this clone. The chain employs TRBV25-1 and TRBJ1-6; TRBD1 agrees at 9 bases. From germline, CDR1 is MGHDK and CDR2 SYGVNS. There are 12 residues in the CDR3. The V segment lost 8 bases and the J segment 14 bases; nucleotides outside the gene matches: 7. In DNA form, the CDR3 reads TGTGCCAGCTCAGGGACAGGGCTCTCCCTCCACTTT. Its translation: CASSGTGLSLHF.

The chain recombines TRBV28 with TRBJ1-5; D gene uncertain. V lost 4 bases to trimming and J lost 2 bases, with 12 bases between them. Per germline, CDR1 MDHEN and CDR2 SYDVKM. CDR3 size: 15 residues. The CDR3 reads CASSSAGVGNQPQHF. The CDR3 DNA reads as TGTGCCAGCAGTTCGGCGGGAGTTGGCAATCAGCCCCAGCATTTT.

The J gene is TRBJ1-2, the V gene TRBV25-1; the D is unclear. V was clipped by 1 base and J by 7 bases, with 7 bases between them. The CDR3 covers 12 residues. Germline CDR1 MGHDK, CDR2 SYGVNS. CDR3 DNA sequence: TGTGCCAGCAGTGAATCGGAGGCTGGCTACACCTTC. Translating it yields CASSESEAGYTF.

As for this clone: The CDR3 carries no conserved terminal phenylalanine or tryptophan, so it likely arises from a read error. The DNA is left out, because the CDR3 cannot be placed on it with certainty; the CDR3 is given as TCRdb lists it. V is TRBV5-1 and J is TRBJ2-3; TRBD2 is the table's D call and was not checked against the DNA. Germline V gene sequence: CDR1 SGHRS, CDR2 YFSETQ. The CDR3 numbers 13 amino acids, ends counted. CDR3 sequence: CASSPVGAGGQVL.

The genes are TRBV2 and TRBJ2-3; a possible D gene is TRBD1 (5 bases). The V gene's germline CDR1 is SNHLY and CDR2 FYNNEI. The CDR3 extends over 15 amino acids. Trimming left V 5 bases short and J 6 bases short, with 18 bases between. In nucleotides, the CDR3 is TGTGCCAGCAGTCCCTTTACCTCAGGGTCCGATACGCAGTATTTT. Translating gives CASSPFTSGSDTQYF.

This rearrangement joins TRBV5-1 to TRBJ2-3; the match to TRBD2 covers 11 bases. Trimming cost V 2 bases and J 6 bases; bases outside gene matches: 8. The CDR3 spans 16 residues. CDR1 is SGHRS and CDR2 is YFSETQ in the germline V gene. The CDR3 DNA reads as TGCGCCAGCAGCTTTGATGTAGCGGGAGGGTCGGATACGCAGTATTTT. Amino acid sequence: CASSFDVAGGSDTQYF.

The genes are TRBV5-4 and TRBJ1-1, with D possibly TRBD1 on 5 matching bases. V was cut by 0 bases and J by 2 bases, with 8 bases left in between. Looked up from germline, CDR1 is SGHNT and CDR2 is YYREEE (reference sequence). The CDR3 covers 14 residues. CDR3 loop: CASSLAGQNTEAFF. CDR3 DNA: TGTGCCAGCAGCTTGGCAGGACAAAACACTGAAGCTTTCTTT.

J is TRBJ2-6 and V is TRBV19, with TRBD2 identical over 7 bases. This CDR3 has 15 amino acids. Germline V gene lookup returns CDR1 LNHDA and CDR2 SQIVND (reference sequence). Trimming cost V 8 bases and J 0 bases; bases outside gene matches: 4. CDR3 DNA sequence: TGTGCCAGTCGGCGGGAGCCCTCTGGGGCCAACGTCCTGACTTTC. Protein: CASRREPSGANVLTF.

This clone was seen only a few times. The chain couples TRBV10-2 to TRBJ2-5, with 10 bases aligning to TRBD2. The CDR3 runs to 16 residues. The junction had 9 bases not matched to a gene; V was cut back by 3 bases and J by 5 bases. Germline-derived CDR1 and CDR2 are WSHSY and SAAADI. The CDR3 DNA is TGCGCCAGCAGTGATTTCGGGCTAGCGGGAGTTGAGACCCAGTACTTC. It encodes CASSDFGLAGVETQYF.

The rearrangement joins TRBV9 to TRBJ2-3, with D tentatively TRBD1 (5 bases). Trimming took off 4 bases at V and 5 bases at J, with 17 bases between the two ends. CDR1 is SGDLS, CDR2 YYNGEE, per germline. This CDR3 has 15 residues. Here the CDR3 DNA reads TGTGCCAGCAGCCTCATTGGGGCCGCGGTAGATACGCAGTATTTT. As protein: CASSLIGAAVDTQYF. The variable domain in full, completed from reference TRBV9 and TRBJ2-3, reads DSGVTQTPKHLITATGQRVTLRCSPRSGDLSVYWYQQSLDQGLQFLIQYYNGEERAKGNILERFSAQQFPDLHSELNLSSLELGDSALYFCASSLIGAAVDTQYFGPGTRLTVL.

The chain employs TRBV6-5 and TRBJ2-4; D is unclear. CDR1 and CDR2 from the germline V gene are MNHEY and SVGAGI. The V gene lost 4 bases and the J gene lost 6 bases, with 7 bases spanning the gap. This CDR3 is built from 12 residues. The CDR3 sequence is CASSSQLNIQYF. CDR3 in DNA: TGTGCCAGCAGTTCCCAATTAAACATTCAGTACTTC.

This clone was seen only a few times. The chain is built from TRBV25-1 and TRBJ2-7, with D tentatively TRBD2 (5 bases). Germline-derived CDR1 and CDR2 are MGHDK and SYGVNS. The CDR3 is 13 amino acids. V was clipped by 3 bases and J by 4 bases, with 10 bases between them. CDR3 loop: CASSEEVWYEQYF. As DNA, the CDR3 is TGTGCCAGCAGTGAGGAGGTCTGGTACGAGCAGTACTTC.

Details on this clone: Mismatch with germline at one junction end may stem from a read error. This chain links TRBV5-8 with TRBJ1-5; TRBD1 matches 9 bases. CDR3 length equals 15 residues. Per the germline V gene, CDR1 is SGHTS and CDR2 is YDEGEE. The CDR3 spells CASSRTGVTNQRQHF. CDR3 nucleotides: TGTGCCAGCAGCAGGACAGGGGTTACCAATCAGCGCCAGCATTTT.

The genes are TRBV11-2 and TRBJ1-1, with unresolved D. Trimming stripped 2 bases from V and 6 bases from J, with 19 bases between. The CDR3 is made up of 16 amino acids. Germline loops: CDR1 SGHAT, CDR2 FQNNGV. CDR3 nucleotides: TGTGCCAGCAGCTTAATAAAGGGAGGGTTTGTCGCTGAAGCTTTCTTT. The encoded protein is CASSLIKGGFVAEAFF.

This chain joins TRBV4-1 and TRBJ2-7; D possibly corresponds to TRBD1 (5 bases). The CDR3 contains 14 residues. V lost 0 bases, J lost 10 bases, and 16 bases lay in between. CDR1 is MGHRA and CDR2 is YSYEKL in the germline V gene. The CDR3 is CASSQDQGGRPQYF. The CDR3 DNA reads TGCGCCAGCAGCCAAGACCAGGGCGGAAGACCACAGTACTTC.

The V call is TRBV4-2, the J call TRBJ1-6, with 9 nucleotides matching TRBD1. V trimming: 0 bases; J trimming: 8 bases; junction bases outside the gene matches: 14. The CDR3 has 19 residues. The germline gives CDR1 LGHNA, CDR2 YNFKEQ. The CDR3 region has the DNA TGTGCCAGCAGCCAAGATTTGGTTCGGAGGGACAGGGTTTATTCACCCCTCCACTTT. As protein: CASSQDLVRRDRVYSPLHF.

The DNA of the CDR3 is TGTGCCAGCAGTTACCCCGAGGGTCAGACCCAGTACTTC. This gives the protein CASSYPEGQTQYF. The chain couples TRBV6-6 to TRBJ2-5, with TRBD2 as a possible D gene (5 bases). CDR1 is MNHNY, CDR2 SVGAGI, per germline (reference sequence). The CDR3 runs to 13 residues. V lost 2 bases, J lost 6 bases, and 10 bases lay in between.

The chain employs TRBV7-9 and TRBJ2-1, with D unclear. CDR1 and CDR2 from the germline V gene are SEHNR and FQNEAQ (reference sequence). With 1 base removed from V and 0 bases from J, the gap between germline ends came to 7 bases. This CDR3 is built from 15 residues. CDR3 residues: CASSLVSSSYNEQFF. CDR3 coding DNA: TGTGCCAGCAGCTTAGTTTCCAGCTCCTACAATGAGCAGTTCTTC. Based on the CDR3 plus reference TRBV7-9 and TRBJ2-1, the full variable domain is DTGVSQNPRHKITKRGQNVTFRCDPISEHNRLYWYRQTLGQGPEFLTYFQNEAQLEKSRLLSDRFSAERPKGSFSTLEIQRTEQGDSAMYLCASSLVSSSYNEQFFGPGTRLTVL.

CDR3 coding DNA: TGTGCCAGCAGTTACTCGCGACAGGGGGGTTACGAGCAGTACTTC. Its protein is CASSYSRQGGYEQYF. The chain joins TRBV6-5 to TRBJ2-7; 9 bases align to TRBD1. The V and J ends lost 0 bases and 4 bases, in that order; junction bases with no gene match: 4. The CDR3 covers 15 residues. Looked up from germline, CDR1 is MNHEY and CDR2 is SVGAGI.

The rearrangement links TRBV5-6 to TRBJ1-6; 8 bases are shared with TRBD1. J gave up 7 bases and V 7 bases, and 7 bases lay outside the gene matches. Looked up from germline, CDR1 is SGHDT and CDR2 is YYEEEE. The CDR3 has 14 residues. The CDR3 sequence is CASYVRGRNSPLHF. CDR3 DNA sequence: TGTGCCAGCTACGTCAGGGGGCGAAATTCACCCCTCCACTTT.